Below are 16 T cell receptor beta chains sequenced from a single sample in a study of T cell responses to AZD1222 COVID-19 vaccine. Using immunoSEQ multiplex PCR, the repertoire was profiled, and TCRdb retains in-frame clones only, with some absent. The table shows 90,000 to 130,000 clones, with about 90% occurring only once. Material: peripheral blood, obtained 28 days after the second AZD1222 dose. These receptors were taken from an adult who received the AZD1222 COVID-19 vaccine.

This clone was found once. The CDR3, as DNA: TGCGCCAGCAGTGATTATTTGACAGGGAGGGACACCGGGGAGCTGTTTTTT. Its protein product is CASSDYLTGRDTGELFF. This chain uses TRBV10-2 with TRBJ2-2; either TRBD1 or TRBD2 may supply D (7 bases each). The CDR3 runs to 17 residues. From germline, CDR1 is WSHSY and CDR2 SAAADI. The V end lost 3 bases, the J end lost 3 bases, and 17 bases lay between the germline ends.

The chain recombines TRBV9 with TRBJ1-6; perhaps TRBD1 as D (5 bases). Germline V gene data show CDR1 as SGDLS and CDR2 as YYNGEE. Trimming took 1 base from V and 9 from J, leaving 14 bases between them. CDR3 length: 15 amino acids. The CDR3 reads CASSVQGNFGSPLHF. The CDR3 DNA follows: TGTGCCAGCAGCGTACAGGGAAACTTCGGTTCACCCCTCCACTTT.

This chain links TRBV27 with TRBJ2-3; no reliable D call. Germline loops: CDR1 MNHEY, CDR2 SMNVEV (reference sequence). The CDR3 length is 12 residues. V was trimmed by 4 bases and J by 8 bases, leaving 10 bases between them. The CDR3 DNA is TGTGCCAGCAGTTCCCCGGCAGGTACGCAGTATTTT. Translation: CASSSPAGTQYF.

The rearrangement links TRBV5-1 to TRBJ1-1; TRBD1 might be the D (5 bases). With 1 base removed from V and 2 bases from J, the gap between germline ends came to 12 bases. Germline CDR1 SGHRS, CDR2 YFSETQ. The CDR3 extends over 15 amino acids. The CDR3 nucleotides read TGCGCCAGCAGCTTGCTGGGGGTTAGAAACACTGAAGCTTTCTTT. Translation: CASSLLGVRNTEAFF.

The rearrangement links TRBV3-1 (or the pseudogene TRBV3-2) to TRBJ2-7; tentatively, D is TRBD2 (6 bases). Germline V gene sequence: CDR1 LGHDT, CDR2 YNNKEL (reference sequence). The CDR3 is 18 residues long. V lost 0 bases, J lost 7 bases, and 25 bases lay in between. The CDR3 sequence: CASSQEEGLGSRRGEQYF. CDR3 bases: TGTGCCAGCAGCCAAGAAGAGGGTCTAGGGTCCCGACGGGGGGAGCAGTACTTC.

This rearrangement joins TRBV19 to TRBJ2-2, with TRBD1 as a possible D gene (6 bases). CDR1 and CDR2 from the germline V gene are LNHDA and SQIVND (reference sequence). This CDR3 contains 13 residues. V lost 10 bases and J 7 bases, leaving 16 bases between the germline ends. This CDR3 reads CATSGQSFGELFF. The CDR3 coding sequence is TGTGCCACTTCAGGACAGTCCTTCGGGGAGCTGTTTTTT.

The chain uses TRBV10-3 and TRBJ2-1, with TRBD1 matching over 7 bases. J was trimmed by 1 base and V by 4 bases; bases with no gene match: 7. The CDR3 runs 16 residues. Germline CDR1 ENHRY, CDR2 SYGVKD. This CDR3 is CAISVATGKSYNEQFF. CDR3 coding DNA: TGTGCCATCAGTGTTGCGACAGGGAAGTCCTACAATGAGCAGTTCTTC.

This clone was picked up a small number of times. Here the CDR3 DNA reads TGCGCCAGCAAGACAAGGGATCGCCCTAACTATGGCTACACCTTC. Translated: CASKTRDRPNYGYTF. This chain connects TRBV10-1 to TRBJ1-2, with unresolved D. CDR1 and CDR2 (germline): WNHNN, SYGVQD (reference sequence). This CDR3 contains 15 residues. Trimming took off 7 bases at V and 0 bases at J, with 15 bases between the two ends.

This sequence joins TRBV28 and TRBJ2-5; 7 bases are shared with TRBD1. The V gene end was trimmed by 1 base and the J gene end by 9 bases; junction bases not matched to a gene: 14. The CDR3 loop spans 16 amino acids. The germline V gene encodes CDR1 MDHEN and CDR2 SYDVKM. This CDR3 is CASSLFPTGKSEAQYF. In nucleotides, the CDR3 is TGTGCCAGCAGTTTATTCCCGACAGGGAAGTCGGAGGCCCAGTACTTC.

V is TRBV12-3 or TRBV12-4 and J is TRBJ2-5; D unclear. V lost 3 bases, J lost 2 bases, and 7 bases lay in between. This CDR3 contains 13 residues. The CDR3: CASSFWQQETQYF. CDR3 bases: TGTGCCAGCAGTTTTTGGCAGCAAGAGACCCAGTACTTC.

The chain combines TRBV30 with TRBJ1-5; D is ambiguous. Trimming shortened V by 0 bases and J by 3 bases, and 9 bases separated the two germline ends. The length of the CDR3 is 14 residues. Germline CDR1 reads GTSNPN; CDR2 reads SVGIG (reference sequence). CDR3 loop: CAWSVSGFNQPQHF. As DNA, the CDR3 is TGTGCCTGGAGTGTCTCGGGGTTCAATCAGCCCCAGCATTTT.

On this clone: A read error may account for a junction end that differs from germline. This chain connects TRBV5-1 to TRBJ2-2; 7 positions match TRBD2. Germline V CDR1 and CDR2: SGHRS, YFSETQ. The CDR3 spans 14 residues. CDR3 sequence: CASSLSGNPGELFF. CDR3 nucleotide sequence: TGCGCCAGCAGCTTGAGCGGGAACCCCGGGGAGCTGTTTTTT. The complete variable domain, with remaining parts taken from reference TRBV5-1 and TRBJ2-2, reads KAGVTQTPRYLIKTRGQQVTLSCSPISGHRSVSWYQQTPGQGLQFLFEYFSETQRNKGNFPGRFSGRQFSNSRSEMNVSTLELGDSALYLCASSLSGNPGELFFGEGSRLTVL.

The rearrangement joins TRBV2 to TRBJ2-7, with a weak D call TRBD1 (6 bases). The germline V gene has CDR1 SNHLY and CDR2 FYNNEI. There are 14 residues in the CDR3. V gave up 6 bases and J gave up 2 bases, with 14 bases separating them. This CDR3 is CASRETSGAYEQYF. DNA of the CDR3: TGTGCCAGCAGGGAGACTTCAGGGGCCTACGAGCAGTACTTC.

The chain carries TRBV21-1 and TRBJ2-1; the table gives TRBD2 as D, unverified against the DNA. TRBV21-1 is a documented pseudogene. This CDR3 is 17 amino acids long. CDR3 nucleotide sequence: TGTGCCAGCAGCAAAGCGCAGACTAGCGGGAGGGTCTATGAGCAGTTCTTC. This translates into CASSKAQTSGRVYEQFF.

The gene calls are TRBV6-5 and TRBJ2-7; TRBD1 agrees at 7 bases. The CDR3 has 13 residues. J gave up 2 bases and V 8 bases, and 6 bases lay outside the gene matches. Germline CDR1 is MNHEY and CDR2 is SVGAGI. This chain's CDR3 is CASGRQGPYEQYF. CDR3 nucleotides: TGTGCCAGCGGTCGACAGGGACCCTACGAGCAGTACTTC.

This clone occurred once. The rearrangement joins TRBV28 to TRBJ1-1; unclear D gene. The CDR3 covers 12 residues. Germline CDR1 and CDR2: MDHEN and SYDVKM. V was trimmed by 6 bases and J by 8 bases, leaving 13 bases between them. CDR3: CASSSRGGEAFF. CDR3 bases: TGTGCCAGCAGCTCGCGGGGAGGAGAAGCTTTCTTT.